Presented here are 25 T cell receptor beta chains from one specimen sequenced in a study of shared clonotypes between healthy human individuals. Produced via immunoSEQ multiplex PCR; TCRdb's table is partial and in-frame only. The sample yields 2.5 million or so clones, approximately 90% seen once. The sequenced sample consisted of naive CD4+ T cells sorted from blood. Subset meaning: CD45RA+ positively selected. Receptors were obtained from a man between 18 and 35 years old in good health.

The rearrangement joins TRBV9 to TRBJ1-2; 7 bases map to TRBD1. Germline values: CDR1 SGDLS, CDR2 YYNGEE. This CDR3 is built from 18 residues. V lost 3 bases to trimming and J lost 2 bases; unmatched junction nucleotides: 16. CDR3: CASSGTGGGHLQNYGYTF. For the CDR3, the DNA is TGTGCCAGCAGCGGCACAGGAGGGGGCCATCTACAAAACTATGGCTACACCTTC. The full variable domain, with the rest looked up from reference TRBV9 and TRBJ1-2, is DSGVTQTPKHLITATGQRVTLRCSPRSGDLSVYWYQQSLDQGLQFLIQYYNGEERAKGNILERFSAQQFPDLHSELNLSSLELGDSALYFCASSGTGGGHLQNYGYTFGSGTRLTVV.

The chain is built from TRBV7-2 and TRBJ2-7; TRBD2 agrees at 14 bases. Germline V gene lookup returns CDR1 SGHTA and CDR2 FQGNSA. Losses at the gene ends were 3 bases for V and 8 bases for J; bases not matched to a gene: 6. The CDR3 extends over 15 amino acids. CDR3 bases: TGTGCCAGCAGCTTGGGACTAGCGGGAGCTCGCAAGCAGTACTTC. This sequence encodes CASSLGLAGARKQYF.

As to this clone: Other nucleotide sequences from this sample produce the same CDR3. The chain joins TRBV5-4 to TRBJ2-2; possible D gene TRBD1, 5 bases. The CDR3 is 15 residues long. V lost 0 bases, J lost 1 base, and 7 bases lay in between. Germline values: CDR1 SGHNT, CDR2 YYREEE (reference sequence). CDR3 DNA sequence: TGTGCCAGCAGCTTGGGGCAGGGGAACACCGGGGAGCTGTTTTTT. Its translation: CASSLGQGNTGELFF.

The V call is TRBV2, the J call TRBJ2-1, with D maybe TRBD1 (5 bases). This CDR3 contains 13 residues. From germline, CDR1 is SNHLY and CDR2 FYNNEI. Trimming left V 4 bases short and J 10 bases short, with 14 bases between. The CDR3 reads CASSGTTLGEQFF. Written as DNA, the CDR3 is TGTGCCAGCAGTGGGACAACTCTCGGGGAGCAGTTCTTC.

The chain uses TRBV28 and TRBJ2-6, with D tentatively TRBD1 (5 bases). Per the germline V gene, CDR1 is MDHEN and CDR2 is SYDVKM. CDR3 length: 15 amino acids. The ends were cut back, 10 bases at V and 0 bases at J, with 13 bases in the middle. CDR3 loop: CATSGASSGANVLTF. CDR3 DNA sequence: TGTGCCACGTCTGGGGCTTCCTCTGGGGCCAACGTCCTGACTTTC.

The table lists this clone with a count of one. The chain recombines TRBV5-4 with TRBJ2-7; D may be TRBD1 (5 bases). The V gene's germline CDR1 is SGHNT and CDR2 YYREEE (reference sequence). The CDR3 has 13 amino acids. The ends were cut back, 3 bases at V and 6 bases at J, with 13 bases in the middle. The CDR3 here is CASSWYTGSEQYF. CDR3 nucleotide sequence: TGTGCCAGCAGCTGGTACACAGGATCCGAGCAGTACTTC.

CDR3 protein: CASSGETGAAGELFF. The DNA of the CDR3 is TGTGCCAGCTCAGGCGAGACAGGGGCTGCCGGGGAGCTGTTTTTT. This chain uses TRBV18 with TRBJ2-2, with 8 bases lining up with TRBD1. J gave up 6 bases and V 5 bases, and 8 bases lay outside the gene matches. Per the germline V gene, CDR1 is KGHSH and CDR2 is LQKENI. The CDR3 has 15 residues.

V gene TRBV5-1 combines with J gene TRBJ1-2, with TRBD1 identical over 8 bases. V lost 4 bases, J lost 3 bases, and 5 bases stayed unmatched. Germline CDR1 reads SGHRS; CDR2 reads YFSETQ. This CDR3 has 14 residues. CDR3 loop: CASSPPGQDYGYTF. CDR3 DNA: TGCGCCAGCAGCCCACCGGGACAGGACTATGGCTACACCTTC.

This chain joins TRBV15 and TRBJ1-2, with 8 bases fitting TRBD1. From germline, CDR1 is LNHNV and CDR2 YYDKDF (reference sequence). The CDR3 totals 14 residues. Trimming took 3 bases from V and 9 from J; bases not matched to a gene: 9. The CDR3 spells CATSRTGVALSYTF. For the CDR3, the DNA is TGTGCCACCAGCAGGACAGGGGTCGCCCTTAGCTACACCTTC.

The CDR3 here is CASSSQSTDTQYF. CDR3 sequence (DNA): TGTGCCAGCTCATCACAGAGCACAGATACGCAGTATTTT. This chain uses TRBV18 with TRBJ2-3, with D hard to call. The CDR3 runs 13 residues. Germline-derived CDR1 and CDR2 are KGHSH and LQKENI. V was cut by 5 bases and J by 0 bases, with 6 bases left in between.

This clone was found a few times. The sample has other DNA sequences that encode this CDR3 too. The V and J genes are TRBV5-1 and TRBJ2-5, with D possibly TRBD2 on 6 matching bases. The germline V gene has CDR1 SGHRS and CDR2 YFSETQ. The CDR3 covers 14 residues. Trimming took off 0 bases at V and 1 base at J, with 7 bases between the two ends. CDR3 sequence: CASSLGRGQETQYF. The CDR3 DNA is TGCGCCAGCAGCTTGGGGCGGGGCCAAGAGACCCAGTACTTC.

The rearrangement joins TRBV6-6 to TRBJ2-1; D is unclear. V lost 10 bases, J lost 7 bases, and 11 bases lay in between. This CDR3 region has 11 residues. Germline V gene lookup returns CDR1 MNHNY and CDR2 SVGAGI (reference sequence). The CDR3, as DNA: TGTGCCACCCAATCAGGAAATGAGCAGTTCTTC. Protein sequence: CATQSGNEQFF.

A note on this clone: Distinct nucleotide sequences in the sample also encode this CDR3. The chain links TRBV19 to TRBJ2-5; no reliable D call. In germline, CDR1 is LNHDA, CDR2 SQIVND (reference sequence). The CDR3 extends over 14 amino acids. The V gene lost 1 base and the J gene lost 2 bases, with 8 bases spanning the gap. CDR3 in DNA: TGTGCCAGTAGTATAGGGGCAGTTCAAGAGACCCAGTACTTC. This codes for CASSIGAVQETQYF.

The table lists this clone with a count of one. The CDR3 sequence: CASSLGVWNSPLHF. As DNA, the CDR3 is TGTGCCAGCAGCTTAGGGGTTTGGAATTCACCCCTCCACTTT. V usage is TRBV7-8 and J usage is TRBJ1-6; no clear D gene. The V and J ends lost 1 base and 7 bases respectively, with 8 bases between them. CDR1 and CDR2 from the germline V gene are SGHVS and FQNEAQ. This CDR3 is 14 amino acids long.

The rearrangement joins TRBV4-1 to TRBJ2-2, with D perhaps TRBD1 (6 bases). CDR1 is MGHRA and CDR2 is YSYEKL in the germline V gene. This CDR3 has 16 residues. V was trimmed by 1 base and J by 1 base, leaving 10 bases between them. Written as DNA, the CDR3 is TGCGCCAGCAGCCAAGTCTGGGGGCAGAACACCGGGGAGCTGTTTTTT. It translates to CASSQVWGQNTGELFF.

The chain combines TRBV29-1 with TRBJ2-1; weak D call: TRBD1 (6 bases). This CDR3 is 14 amino acids long. Germline V gene lookup returns CDR1 SQVTM and CDR2 ANQGSEA. Trimming pared 8 bases from V and 9 bases from J, leaving 23 bases between. The CDR3 protein is CSSRVGAESTEQFF. The CDR3 region has the DNA TGCAGCTCCCGGGTGGGGGCGGAGTCAACTGAGCAGTTCTTC.

CDR3 in amino acids: CASTLLQGPYPTF. The CDR3 bases are TGTGCCAGCACCCTATTACAGGGGCCCTACCCCACCTTC. The genes are TRBV2 and TRBJ1-2; 7 positions agree with TRBD1. The V gene end was trimmed by 7 bases and the J gene end by 13 bases; junction bases not matched to a gene: 15. The CDR3 totals 13 residues. Germline V gene data show CDR1 as SNHLY and CDR2 as FYNNEI.

The chain combines TRBV6-1 with TRBJ1-4; the D is unclear. CDR1 is MNHNS and CDR2 is SASEGT in the germline V gene. The CDR3 extends over 13 amino acids. Trimming left V 2 bases short and J 4 bases short, with 5 bases between. Here the CDR3 reads CASSEQNNEKLFF. The DNA of the CDR3 is TGTGCCAGCAGTGAACAGAATAATGAAAAACTGTTTTTT.

This rearrangement joins TRBV5-1 to TRBJ1-6, with no clear D. CDR1 and CDR2 (germline): SGHRS, YFSETQ. V shed 3 bases and J shed 8 bases, with 9 bases lying between them. This CDR3 has 13 residues. This CDR3 reads CASSWGLDSPLHF. The DNA for the CDR3 is TGCGCCAGCAGCTGGGGTCTGGATTCACCCCTCCACTTT.

Remarks on this clone: The sample has other DNA sequences that encode this CDR3 too. The chain couples TRBV27 to TRBJ1-1; 8 bases map to TRBD1. The J segment lost 5 bases and the V segment lost 4 bases, leaving 3 bases of the junction unmatched. CDR3 size: 13 residues. Germline CDR1 is MNHEY and CDR2 is SMNVEV (reference sequence). CDR3 sequence reads: CASSSYRGTEAFF. In nucleotides, the CDR3 is TGTGCCAGCAGTTCCTACAGGGGGACTGAAGCTTTCTTT.

The genes are TRBV10-2 and TRBJ2-7; possible D gene TRBD2, 6 bases. Germline lookup yields CDR1 WSHSY and CDR2 SAAADI. This CDR3 region has 15 residues. V gave up 0 bases and J gave up 11 bases, with 20 bases separating them. The CDR3 sequence: CASSESGGPAMVEYF. In DNA, the CDR3 is TGCGCCAGCAGTGAGTCGGGGGGACCCGCTATGGTGGAGTACTTC.

For this clone: This specimen includes other DNA sequences encoding the same CDR3. The rearrangement uses TRBV27 and TRBJ2-7, with 9 bases aligning to TRBD1. CDR1 is MNHEY, CDR2 SMNVEV, per germline (reference sequence). This CDR3 contains 15 residues. V dropped 8 bases and J dropped 2; count of bases not matched to a gene: 10. CDR3 DNA: TGTGCCAGCCGATTATCGGGACAGGGACCCTACGAGCAGTACTTC. Protein product: CASRLSGQGPYEQYF.

The rearrangement joins TRBV7-8 to TRBJ2-2, with TRBD1 identical over 7 bases. V gave up 6 bases and J gave up 3 bases; unmatched junction bases: 10. CDR3 size: 16 residues. The germline V gene has CDR1 SGHVS and CDR2 FQNEAQ. In nucleotides, the CDR3 is TGTGCCAGCAGACCGCGACAGGGAAGGGACACCGGGGAGCTGTTTTTT. As protein: CASRPRQGRDTGELFF.

This rearrangement joins TRBV10-3 to TRBJ2-5; the D gene is possibly TRBD2 (7 bases). CDR3 length equals 13 residues. The germline V gene has CDR1 ENHRY and CDR2 SYGVKD. V was cut by 9 bases and J by 2 bases, with 13 bases left in between. The CDR3 nucleotides are TGTGCCATAGGGGGGAGGGATCAAGAGACCCAGTACTTC. This encodes CAIGGRDQETQYF.

This chain links TRBV6-5 with TRBJ1-1, with 7 bases that match TRBD1. The germline CDR1 and CDR2 sequences are MNHEY and SVGAGI. With 9 bases clipped from V and 10 bases from J, the junction kept 11 bases outside the gene matches. The CDR3 totals 12 residues. The CDR3 spells CASSLTGLVAFF. DNA of the CDR3: TGTGCCAGTAGCCTGACAGGGCTAGTAGCTTTCTTT.